The TCR beta chain under discussion was sequenced for a study of T cell responses to AZD1222 COVID-19 vaccine. TCRdb keeps only in-frame clones here, not all; method: immunoSEQ multiplex PCR. Here the sample spans about 200,000 clones, 90% to 95% being singletons. Trimming removed 0 bases from V and 4 bases from J, with 12 bases in between. This CDR3 comprises 15 residues. Germline-derived CDR1 and CDR2 are SGHAT and FQNNGV. The rearrangement uses TRBV11-2 and TRBJ1-2, with D possibly TRBD1 on 5 matching bases. Here the sequenced sample was peripheral blood, taken 28 days after the second AZD1222 dose. The source is an adult who received the AZD1222 COVID-19 vaccine. DNA of the CDR3: TGTGCCAGCAGCTTAGATAGAGGGGTGTCCTATGGCTACACCTTC. This sequence encodes CASSLDRGVSYGYTF.